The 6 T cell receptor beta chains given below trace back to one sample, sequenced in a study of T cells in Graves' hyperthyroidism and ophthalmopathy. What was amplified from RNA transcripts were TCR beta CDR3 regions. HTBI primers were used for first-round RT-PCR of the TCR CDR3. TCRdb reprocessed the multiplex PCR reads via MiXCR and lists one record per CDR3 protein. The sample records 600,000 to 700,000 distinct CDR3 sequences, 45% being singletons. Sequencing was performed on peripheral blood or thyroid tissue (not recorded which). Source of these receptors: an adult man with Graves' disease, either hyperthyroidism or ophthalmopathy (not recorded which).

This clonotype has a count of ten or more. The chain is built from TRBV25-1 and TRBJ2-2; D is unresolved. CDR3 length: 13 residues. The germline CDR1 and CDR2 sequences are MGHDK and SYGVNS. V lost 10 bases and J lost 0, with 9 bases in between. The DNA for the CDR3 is TGTGCCACCACGGGCTCGAACACCGGGGAGCTGTTTTTT. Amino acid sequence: CATTGSNTGELFF.

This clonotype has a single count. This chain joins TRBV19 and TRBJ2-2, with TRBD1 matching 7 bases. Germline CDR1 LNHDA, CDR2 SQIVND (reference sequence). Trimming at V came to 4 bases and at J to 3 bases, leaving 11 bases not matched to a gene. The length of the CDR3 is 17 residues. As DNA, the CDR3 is TGTGCCAGTAGTAGGGACAGACTTTATGGCTACACCGGGGAGCTGTTTTTT. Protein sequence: CASSRDRLYGYTGELFF.

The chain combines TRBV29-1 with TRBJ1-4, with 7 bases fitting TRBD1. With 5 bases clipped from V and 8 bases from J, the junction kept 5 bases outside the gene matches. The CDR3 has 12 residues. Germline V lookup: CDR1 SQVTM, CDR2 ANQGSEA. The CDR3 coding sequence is TGCAGCGTTCTTACAGGGGAGGAAAAACTGTTTTTT. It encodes CSVLTGEEKLFF.

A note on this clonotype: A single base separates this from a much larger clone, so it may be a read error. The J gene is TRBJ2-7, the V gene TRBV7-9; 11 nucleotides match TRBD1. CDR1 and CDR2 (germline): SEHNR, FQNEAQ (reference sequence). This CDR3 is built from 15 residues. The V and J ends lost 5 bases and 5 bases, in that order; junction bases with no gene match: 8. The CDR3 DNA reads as TGTGCCAGCAGCCACGGACAGGGGGCGGTGGACGAGCAGTACTTC. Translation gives CASSHGQGAVDEQYF.

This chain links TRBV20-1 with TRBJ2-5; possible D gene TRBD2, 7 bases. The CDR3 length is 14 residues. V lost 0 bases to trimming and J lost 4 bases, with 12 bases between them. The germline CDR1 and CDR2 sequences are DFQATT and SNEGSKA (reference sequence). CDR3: CSARDPGGRETQYF. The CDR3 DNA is TGCAGTGCTAGAGATCCCGGGGGGCGAGAGACCCAGTACTTC.

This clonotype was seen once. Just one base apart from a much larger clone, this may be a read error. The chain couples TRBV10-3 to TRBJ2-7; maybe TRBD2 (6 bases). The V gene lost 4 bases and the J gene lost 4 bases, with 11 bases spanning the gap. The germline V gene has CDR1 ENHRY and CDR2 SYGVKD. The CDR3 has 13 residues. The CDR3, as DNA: TGTGCCATCAGTGGGGACGGAGGGTACGAGCAGTACTTC. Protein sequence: CAISGDGGYEQYF.